This T cell receptor (beta chain) was documented in a study of blood T cell repertoires in COVID-19. Whole-study context: COVID-19 samples collected from the United States, Italy and Spain covered acute and convalescent phases.

The CDR3 is made up of 13 amino acids. Germline V gives CDR1 SGHRS, CDR2 YFSETQ. The V end was cut by 3 bases, the J end by 2 bases, with 9 bases between. The data were produced by immunoSEQ multiplex PCR, yet TCRdb's version contains in-frame clones alone and is incomplete. The table shows approximately 230,000 clones, with just over 85% occurring only once. Participant reports of clinical history set cohort assignment. This clonotype was obtained from a woman aged 45-60 years with acute COVID-19. The sample comprised PBMCs or T cells enriched from blood (not recorded which). The chain recombines TRBV5-1 with TRBJ2-7; D perhaps matches TRBD2 (5 bases). The CDR3: CASSSDGTYEQYF. The DNA for the CDR3 is TGCGCCAGCAGCTCCGACGGGACCTACGAGCAGTACTTC. Variable domain in full (rest from reference TRBV5-1 and TRBJ2-7): KAGVTQTPRYLIKTRGQQVTLSCSPISGHRSVSWYQQTPGQGLQFLFEYFSETQRNKGNFPGRFSGRQFSNSRSEMNVSTLELGDSALYLCASSSDGTYEQYFGPGTRLTVT.